The 28 T cell receptor beta chains reported below all come from one sample, sequenced in a study of T cells in Graves' hyperthyroidism and ophthalmopathy. Amplified TCR beta CDR3 regions came from RNA transcripts. Primed by the HTBI set, a first-round RT-PCR was run on the TCR CDR3. TCRdb used MiXCR to reprocess the multiplex PCR reads, holding one entry per CDR3 protein. The sample consists of about 690,000 distinct CDR3 sequences, roughly 17% of them appearing once. Sequenced: blood. The receptors derive from a middle-aged man with Graves' hyperthyroidism.

This clonotype has a handful of counts. The chain joins TRBV30 to TRBJ1-3; D may be TRBD1 (5 bases). CDR1 and CDR2 from the germline V gene are GTSNPN and SVGIG (reference sequence). V was cut by 0 bases and J by 2 bases, with 11 bases left in between. The CDR3 has 15 residues. The CDR3 bases are TGTGCCTGGAGTGTACTGGGCAGGGCTGGAAACACCATATATTTT. This sequence encodes CAWSVLGRAGNTIYF.

To note about this clonotype: At one end the junction does not follow the germline gene, possibly because of a read error. V usage is TRBV18 and J usage is TRBJ1-5, with TRBD1 matching 7 bases. Germline V CDR1 and CDR2: KGHSH, LQKENI. CDR3 length: 15 residues. Here the CDR3 DNA reads TGTGCCAGCTCGGACCAGTGGGGACAGAATCTGCCCCAGCATTTT. Its protein is CASSDQWGQNLPQHF.

The genes are TRBV28 and TRBJ1-4; D is unresolved. V was cut by 5 bases and J by 8 bases, with 15 bases left in between. Germline-derived CDR1 and CDR2 are MDHEN and SYDVKM. This CDR3 has 14 amino acids. This CDR3 reads CASSGDGRIEKLFF. The CDR3 region has the DNA TGTGCCAGCAGTGGCGATGGTCGGATAGAAAAACTGTTTTTT.

This clonotype was observed once. The chain recombines TRBV13 with TRBJ2-2; D gene unclear. The CDR3 has 17 residues. V shed 4 bases and J shed 1 base, with 16 bases lying between them. CDR1 PRHDT and CDR2 FYEKMQ come from the germline V gene (reference sequence). CDR3 sequence (DNA): TGTGCCAGCAGCTCCTACGCCGACACCCTGAACACCGGGGAGCTGTTTTTT. Its translation: CASSSYADTLNTGELFF.

This clonotype showed up just a few times. The chain uses TRBV24-1 and TRBJ2-2; 14 nucleotides match TRBD2. The CDR3 covers 18 residues. CDR1 is KGHDR and CDR2 is SFDVKD in the germline V gene. The junction had 12 bases not matched to a gene; V was cut back by 9 bases and J by 4 bases. CDR3 coding DNA: TGTGCCACCGGTGGGACTAGCGGGAGTGTTGTGGCCACCGGGGAGCTGTTTTTT. Its translation is CATGGTSGSVVATGELFF.

The chain uses TRBV27 and TRBJ2-7, with 13 bases aligning to TRBD2. The CDR3 extends over 17 amino acids. Unmatched junction bases numbered 9, after V lost 5 bases and J lost 2 bases. Germline CDR1 MNHEY, CDR2 SMNVEV (reference sequence). CDR3 sequence reads: CASSPGTSGMFTYEQYF. The CDR3 bases are TGTGCCAGCAGTCCTGGGACTAGCGGGATGTTTACCTACGAGCAGTACTTC.

The rearrangement links TRBV20-1 to TRBJ1-5, with D tentatively TRBD1 (6 bases). The CDR3 consists of 16 residues. The germline gives CDR1 DFQATT, CDR2 SNEGSKA (reference sequence). Trimming took 1 base from V and 0 from J, leaving 13 bases between them. The CDR3 is CSARGSGALSNQPQHF. CDR3 bases: TGCAGTGCTAGAGGGTCGGGGGCTCTTAGCAATCAGCCCCAGCATTTT.

This clonotype was seen many times. V gene TRBV11-2 combines with J gene TRBJ2-2; 11 bases fit TRBD2. With 5 bases clipped from V and 5 bases from J, the junction kept 13 bases outside the gene matches. This CDR3 region has 18 residues. Germline CDR1 SGHAT, CDR2 FQNNGV. The CDR3 bases are TGTGCCAGCAGCCCAAGACTAGCGGGATTTTCGGGGACCGGGGAGCTGTTTTTT. Translation: CASSPRLAGFSGTGELFF.

This chain uses TRBV10-1 with TRBJ2-7, with D possibly TRBD2 on 6 matching bases. V gave up 5 bases and J gave up 5 bases, with 16 bases separating them. Germline V gene data show CDR1 as WNHNN and CDR2 as SYGVQD (reference sequence). This CDR3 is 14 amino acids long. The CDR3 loop reads CASSSGTSPHEQYF. CDR3 DNA: TGCGCCAGCAGTTCCGGGACTTCACCCCACGAGCAGTACTTC.

This clonotype has more than one count but fewer than ten. This rearrangement joins TRBV6-1 to TRBJ2-5; D perhaps matches TRBD1 (5 bases). The CDR3 has 12 residues. Trimming stripped 7 bases from V and 5 bases from J, with 11 bases between. Germline lookup yields CDR1 MNHNS and CDR2 SASEGT. The CDR3 DNA sequence: TGTGCCAGCAAGTGGGGCGGTGAGACCCAGTACTTC. Protein sequence: CASKWGGETQYF.

As regards this clonotype: At one of its ends the junction is not consistent with the germline gene, which may arise from a read error. The chain has TRBV20-1 and TRBJ2-1; the D is unclear. This CDR3 contains 14 residues. Germline CDR1 and CDR2: DFQATT and SNEGSKA (reference sequence). Here the CDR3 reads CSATTAYPTMSSIF. The CDR3 bases are TGCAGTGCTACGACGGCTTACCCTACAATGAGCAGCATCTTC.

J is TRBJ2-1 and V is TRBV14, with no clear D. V was cut by 5 bases and J by 10 bases, with 15 bases left in between. The CDR3 contains 13 residues. Germline V gene lookup returns CDR1 SGHDN and CDR2 FVKESK. DNA of the CDR3: TGTGCCAGCAGCTTAGGTCTAAGGCCCGAGCAGTTCTTC. Residues: CASSLGLRPEQFF.

This clonotype has a count of ten or more. The chain joins TRBV7-6 to TRBJ2-6; D unresolved. Germline V lookup: CDR1 SGHVS, CDR2 FNYEAQ. V shed 1 base and J shed 0 bases, with 10 bases lying between them. The CDR3 contains 17 residues. The DNA of the CDR3 is TGTGCCAGCAGCTTAGAAGGGTTCGCCTCTGGGGCCAACGTCCTGACTTTC. Protein: CASSLEGFASGANVLTF.

This clonotype came up many times. The rearrangement joins TRBV7-9 to TRBJ2-1; 9 bases are a match to TRBD2. V lost 5 bases and J lost 7; bases outside the gene matches: 12. CDR3 length: 16 amino acids. Germline CDR1 SEHNR, CDR2 FQNEAQ (reference sequence). The CDR3 region has the DNA TGTGCCAGCAGCCCTCCGGGACTAGCTCCTCTTAATGAGCAGTTCTTC. Its protein product is CASSPPGLAPLNEQFF. Full variable domain (outside the CDR3, taken from reference TRBV7-9 and TRBJ2-1): DTGVSQNPRHKITKRGQNVTFRCDPISEHNRLYWYRQTLGQGPEFLTYFQNEAQLEKSRLLSDRFSAERPKGSFSTLEIQRTEQGDSAMYLCASSPPGLAPLNEQFFGPGTRLTVL.

This clonotype was observed many times. The chain employs TRBV13 and TRBJ2-5; D gene ambiguous. Trimming removed 5 bases at V and 3 bases at J, with 10 bases between. CDR1 is PRHDT, CDR2 FYEKMQ, per germline (reference sequence). The CDR3 contains 13 residues. Here the CDR3 reads CASSTRAEETQYF. The CDR3 DNA reads as TGTGCCAGCAGCACCCGGGCAGAAGAGACCCAGTACTTC.

The chain carries TRBV19 and TRBJ1-1; TRBD1 might be the D (5 bases). CDR1 and CDR2 from the germline V gene are LNHDA and SQIVND (reference sequence). The ends were cut back, 10 bases at V and 0 bases at J, with 12 bases in the middle. The CDR3 extends over 13 amino acids. The CDR3 nucleotides are TGTGCCACCACACAGGTCATGAACACTGAAGCTTTCTTT. It translates to CATTQVMNTEAFF. Full variable domain (rest looked up from reference TRBV19 and TRBJ1-1): DGGITQSPKYLFRKEGQNVTLSCEQNLNHDAMYWYRQDPGQGLRLIYYSQIVNDFQKGDIAEGYSVSREKKESFPLTVTSAQKNPTAFYLCATTQVMNTEAFFGQGTRLTVV.

This clonotype was counted once. The chain employs TRBV2 and TRBJ2-7; 7 nucleotides agree with TRBD1. The CDR3 length is 15 residues. The germline V gene has CDR1 SNHLY and CDR2 FYNNEI. Germline trimming cut 5 bases from V and 0 bases from J; bases unmatched to any gene: 7. CDR3 DNA: TGTGCCAGCAGTTTATATCAGGGGGTCTCCTACGAGCAGTACTTC. Residues: CASSLYQGVSYEQYF. Drawing the rest from reference TRBV2 and TRBJ2-7, the complete variable domain is EPEVTQTPSHQVTQMGQEVILRCVPISNHLYFYWYRQILGQKVEFLVSFYNNEISEKSEIFDDQFSVERPDGSNFTLKIRSTKLEDSAMYFCASSLYQGVSYEQYFGPGTRLTVT.

This clonotype came up many times. CDR3 DNA sequence: TGTGCCAGCAGTTACGGGGGTAGCCTTCAAGAGACCCAGTACTTC. Its protein is CASSYGGSLQETQYF. The V call is TRBV6-2 or TRBV6-3, the J call TRBJ2-5; the D call may be TRBD1 or TRBD2 (5 bases each). The CDR3 spans 15 residues. CDR1 and CDR2 from the germline V gene are MNHEY and SVGEGT. Trimming shortened V by 2 bases and J by 2 bases, and 12 bases separated the two germline ends.

This clonotype was recorded at least ten times. The V call is TRBV12-5, the J call TRBJ2-5; D call uncertain. Trimming removed 0 bases at V and 9 bases at J, with 11 bases between. CDR3 length: 13 amino acids. CDR1 and CDR2 (germline): LGHNT, FRNRAP. As DNA, the CDR3 is TGTGCTAGTGGTTTGGTACCTGCTAGGCCCCAGTACTTC. This translates into CASGLVPARPQYF.

This clonotype was counted many times. This chain connects TRBV20-1 to TRBJ1-1, with unresolved D. The CDR3 loop spans 13 amino acids. V was clipped by 1 base and J by 3 bases, with 9 bases between them. Germline V gene sequence: CDR1 DFQATT, CDR2 SNEGSKA (reference sequence). This chain's CDR3 is CSARVPGYTEAFF. In DNA, the CDR3 is TGCAGTGCTAGAGTCCCTGGATACACTGAAGCTTTCTTT.

This clonotype was found many times. The chain links TRBV27 to TRBJ2-1; 10 bases are a match to TRBD2. V shed 8 bases, J shed 7 bases, and the junction held 8 bases outside the gene matches. Germline V CDR1 and CDR2: MNHEY, SMNVEV (reference sequence). This CDR3 comprises 14 residues. The DNA of the CDR3 is TGTGCCAGCTCAGCGGGAGGGCCTTTGAATGAGCAGTTCTTC. This encodes CASSAGGPLNEQFF.

The V and J genes are TRBV25-1 and TRBJ2-3; D remains unclear. The CDR3 contains 14 residues. Germline V gene lookup returns CDR1 MGHDK and CDR2 SYGVNS. V was cut by 3 bases and J by 3 bases, with 10 bases left in between. CDR3 in DNA: TGTGCCAGCAGTGACCCGTCTAGTACAGATACGCAGTATTTT. It is translated as CASSDPSSTDTQYF.

This clonotype was seen more than once but under ten times. In DNA form, the CDR3 reads TGTGCCAGCTCACAATCCACCGAGCAGTACTTC. Protein: CASSQSTEQYF. The chain joins TRBV18 to TRBJ2-7; no reliable D call. V dropped 4 bases and J dropped 6 bases, with 7 bases sitting between them. CDR1 is KGHSH and CDR2 is LQKENI in the germline V gene. This CDR3 has 11 amino acids. The full variable domain, its missing parts supplied by reference TRBV18 and TRBJ2-7, is NAGVMQNPRHLVRRRGQEARLRCSPMKGHSHVYWYRQLPEEGLKFMVYLQKENIIDESGMPKERFSAEFPKEGPSILRIQQVVRGDSAAYFCASSQSTEQYFGPGTRLTVT.

The chain carries TRBV24-1 and TRBJ2-1; perhaps TRBD1 as D (5 bases). V lost 4 bases and J 3 bases, leaving 21 bases between the germline ends. The CDR3 spans 18 residues. CDR1 is KGHDR, CDR2 SFDVKD, per germline. CDR3 residues: CATSDPQAGTTIYNEQFF. Written as DNA, the CDR3 is TGTGCCACCAGTGACCCACAGGCCGGCACTACAATCTACAATGAGCAGTTCTTC.

This clonotype was recorded at least ten times. The genes are TRBV7-8 and TRBJ2-1; 8 nucleotides match TRBD2. The V segment lost 5 bases and the J segment 6 bases; nucleotides outside the gene matches: 6. The CDR3 spans 14 residues. The V gene's germline CDR1 is SGHVS and CDR2 FQNEAQ. The CDR3 protein is CASSNSGNRNEQFF. Here the CDR3 DNA reads TGTGCCAGCAGCAATAGCGGGAACCGCAATGAGCAGTTCTTC.

Of note for this clonotype: A read error may produce the germline difference seen at one junction end. The chain uses TRBV28 and TRBJ1-5; TRBD1 might be the D (6 bases). The CDR3 totals 14 residues. Germline V gene data show CDR1 as MDHEN and CDR2 as SYDVKM. CDR3 loop: CAGSSYREGQPQHF. CDR3 coding DNA: TGTGCCGGCAGTTCCTACAGGGAGGGCCAGCCCCAGCATTTT.

This clonotype was counted between two and nine times. The chain has TRBV29-1 and TRBJ2-7, with no clear D. The CDR3 sequence is 13 residues long. Germline lookup yields CDR1 SQVTM and CDR2 ANQGSEA. Between the trimmed V and J ends, which lost 4 bases and 0 bases, there was a span of 10 bases. Here the CDR3 DNA reads TGCAGCGTTGTAACGGATCTCTCCTACGAGCAGTACTTC. Amino acids: CSVVTDLSYEQYF.

This clonotype has a count of ten or more. This chain connects TRBV7-2 to TRBJ2-2; no firm D call. CDR1 is SGHTA, CDR2 FQGNSA, per germline. CDR3 length: 14 amino acids. Trimming removed 1 base from V and 1 base from J, with 4 bases in between. The CDR3 DNA reads TGTGCCAGCAGCTTAGTGATGAACACCGGGGAGCTGTTTTTT. Residues: CASSLVMNTGELFF.